This TCR beta chain was found in a study of blood T cells in healthy people across ages. Study background: About one barcoded beta molecule per two T cells came from capture by template switching. General study points: A roughly linear age-dependent decrease characterized TCR beta diversity per million T cells. The donors' CMV status was not determined, possibly confounding changes in expanded clonotypes.

Next came a second PCR, run for about 7 to 12 cycles, which used a sample-barcoded 5' primer along with a J-beta primer mix. TCRdb reprocessed the 5' RACE reads with MiXCR, giving one entry per CDR3 protein. This table holds around 820,000 distinct CDR3 sequences, just under 25% found once. V was pared by 5 bases and J by 6 bases, with 10 bases of the junction left unmatched. There are 16 residues in the CDR3. Germline lookup yields CDR1 SGHTA and CDR2 FQGNSA. Details on this clonotype: Its specificity is unknown.

The sample was also reused in another study, on T cells of mothers and their children.

The rearrangement uses TRBV7-2 and TRBJ1-6, with 7 positions matching TRBD1. The material sequenced was blood. The sequence derives from a boy aged 5-17 years in good health. The DNA for the CDR3 is TGTGCCAGCAGCACCCAGGGGACAGCAAGTAATTCACCCCTCCACTTT. This encodes CASSTQGTASNSPLHF.